This is a list of T cell receptor beta chains from one sample in a study of T-cell memory formation after mild COVID-19. A single record per CDR3 protein comes from TCRdb applying MiXCR to the 5' RACE reads. The sample carries under 400,000 distinct CDR3 sequences, around 27% recorded once. The sample comprised PBMCs or a T cell subset sorted from them (not recorded which). The source is an adult woman who had mild COVID-19 (a few samples of this study predate the infection). Cell type and time point are not known. The CDR3 runs from the conserved cysteine through the conserved F or W. D genes are given only for firm matches. Clone size is stated in some rows and not others, as once, few, many or a class when expanded.

v_gene	abundance	d_gene	len	j_gene	CDR3nt	CDR3aa
TRBV20-1	.	TRBD2	13	TRBJ2-1	TGCAGTGCAGAACTACGCGGGAGGGCGTCGGAGTTCTTC	CSAELRGRASEFF
TRBV4-2	.	.	12	TRBJ2-2	TGTGCCAGCAGCCGAGGGCCCGGGGAGCTGTTTTTT	CASSRGPGELFF
TRBV27	.	TRBD2	13	TRBJ2-3	TGTGCCAGCAGTTTGACTAGCCGGGATACGCAGTATTTT	CASSLTSRDTQYF
TRBV7-2	.	.	14	TRBJ1-3	TGTGCCAGCAGCTTAGGTCCAACCGGAAACACCATATATTTT	CASSLGPTGNTIYF
TRBV20-1	.	TRBD2	15	TRBJ2-3	TGCAGTGCTATACCAGCGGGGCCAAACACAGATACGCAGTATTTT	CSAIPAGPNTDTQYF
TRBV30	.	TRBD1	14	TRBJ2-1	TGTGCCAGATCCACAGGGGGCATCTACAATGAGCAGTTCTTC	CARSTGGIYNEQFF
TRBV7-9	.	.	15	TRBJ2-7	TGTGCCAGCAGCTTAGCAACAGGGAATGTCTACGAGCAGTACTTC	CASSLATGNVYEQYF
TRBV5-1	many	.	13	TRBJ1-1	TGCGCCAGCAGCTTTACGGGGGGTACTGAAGCTTTCTTT	CASSFTGGTEAFF
TRBV18	.	.	18	TRBJ1-2	TGTGCCAGCTCACCACCGGCAGCTCTGAAGCCGTACCAATATGGCTACACCTTC	CASSPPAALKPYQYGYTF
TRBV19	.	.	15	TRBJ1-1	TGTGCCAGTAGTATAGACTTCAGTGTGAACACTGAAGCTTTCTTT	CASSIDFSVNTEAFF
TRBV20-1	.	TRBD1	12	TRBJ1-1	TGCAGTGCTGGCAGGGGGTTCGCTGAAGCTTTCTTT	CSAGRGFAEAFF
TRBV24-1	few	TRBD1	16	TRBJ2-3	TGTGCCACCAGTGACCCCGGGACAGGGGGCGCAGATACGCAGTATTTT	CATSDPGTGGADTQYF
TRBV9	.	.	12	TRBJ2-3	TGTGCCAGCAGCGTAGCCCATGATACGCAGTATTTT	CASSVAHDTQYF
TRBV19	.	TRBD1	15	TRBJ1-1	TGTGCCAGTACCTCTTTGGGACAGAAGAACACTGAAGCTTTCTTT	CASTSLGQKNTEAFF
TRBV6-1	.	TRBD2	13	TRBJ2-3	TGTGCCAGCATAGCGGGGGTCGCAGATACGCAGTATTTT	CASIAGVADTQYF
TRBV7-6	few	TRBD1	17	TRBJ2-3	TGTGCCAGCAGCTTAGCGTTATCCGGACAGGGACGGAATACGCAGTATTTT	CASSLALSGQGRNTQYF
TRBV6-1	.	.	15	TRBJ2-1	TGTGCCAGCAGTGAACAGGGGGGTTCCTACAATGAGCAGTTCTTC	CASSEQGGSYNEQFF
TRBV2	.	.	12	TRBJ2-7	TGTGCCAGCGCCGGGACACAATACGAGCAGTACTTC	CASAGTQYEQYF
TRBV21-1	.	.	14	TRBJ2-3	TGTGCCAGCAGTAGCAGGGTTACAACAGATACGCAGTATTTT	CASSSRVTTDTQYF
TRBV5-6	.	.	14	TRBJ2-3	TGTGCCAGCAGCTTGGCGGGCTTCACGAATACGCAGTATTTT	CASSLAGFTNTQYF
TRBV11-2	.	.	18	TRBJ2-4	TGTGCCAGCAGCTTGTACCTCGTACAGACAGAAGCCAAAAACATTCAGTACTTC	CASSLYLVQTEAKNIQYF
TRBV24-1	few	.	13	TRBJ2-1	TGTGCCACCAGTGACTGGGACGGCAATGAGCAGTTCTTC	CATSDWDGNEQFF
TRBV7-9	few	TRBD1	17	TRBJ2-7	TGTGCCAGCAGCTTTGGACCCGGGACAGGGCTCTCCTACGAGCAGTACTTC	CASSFGPGTGLSYEQYF
TRBV15	.	TRBD2	17	TRBJ2-1	TGTGCCACCAGCAGAGTCTTGGGACTAGCGGGTTACAATGAGCAGTTCTTC	CATSRVLGLAGYNEQFF
TRBV12-3/TRBV12-4	few	TRBD2	16	TRBJ2-3	TGTGCCAGCAGTCCCCGACTAGCGGGGGTCACAGATACGCAGTATTTT	CASSPRLAGVTDTQYF
TRBV5-1	few	.	14	TRBJ1-1	TGCGCCAGCAGCTTGTCCGGGCCCAACACTGAAGCTTTCTTT	CASSLSGPNTEAFF
TRBV28	.	TRBD1	15	TRBJ2-1	TGTGCCAGCAGTTTCCCGACAGGGCTCTACAATGAGCAGTTCTTC	CASSFPTGLYNEQFF
TRBV27	few	TRBD2	14	TRBJ2-7	TGTGCCAGCAGTTTCCTAACTAGCGGGAGTGTGCAGTACTTC	CASSFLTSGSVQYF
TRBV25-1	few	TRBD1	16	TRBJ2-6	TGTGCCAGCAGTGTCTTGGACAGGGTTGGGGCCAACGTCCTGACTTTC	CASSVLDRVGANVLTF
TRBV19	.	.	13	TRBJ2-1	TGTGCCAGTAGTATAGCGGGGCGGAATGAGCAGTTCTTC	CASSIAGRNEQFF
TRBV7-9	many	.	15	TRBJ2-7	TGTGCCAGCAGCTTAGCGGCTAGTTCTCGATACGAGCAGTACTTC	CASSLAASSRYEQYF
TRBV4-3	.	TRBD2	17	TRBJ2-5	TGCGCCAGCAGCCAAGGGGGGTTAGCGGGATTTAAAGAGACCCAGTACTTC	CASSQGGLAGFKETQYF
TRBV20-1	many	.	12	TRBJ2-5	TGCAGTGCTAGAGTGCCAAAAGAGACCCAGTACTTC	CSARVPKETQYF
TRBV20-1	few	.	12	TRBJ2-1	TGCAGTGCCGGAGGGGTCGGCAATGAGCAGTTCTTC	CSAGGVGNEQFF
TRBV5-1	few	TRBD1	15	TRBJ1-5	TGCGCCAGCAGCCAAACCGGGACAGGGAATCAGCCCCAGCATTTT	CASSQTGTGNQPQHF
TRBV10-3	.	TRBD1	13	TRBJ2-7	TGTGCCATCAGCCTCAGACAGGGCTCCGAGCAGTACTTC	CAISLRQGSEQYF